This record covers a single T cell receptor beta chain. Its antigen is not yet known. No base quality information exists; no much larger clone differs at one position. The library was generated by 5' RACE. Sequencing used an Illumina HiSeq 2000. Template switching introduced a universal primer binding site; the final cDNA contained a unique molecular identifier, enabling accurate counting of TCR cDNA molecules. Specific primers in the conserved constant-segment region were used to synthesize first-strand cDNA for TCR alpha and beta chains. To control for contamination, every cDNA library carried two barcodes: a SMART-Mk sample barcode plus Illumina barcodes. Two successive PCR steps introduced TruSeq adapter sequences along with Illumina sample barcodes. TCR alpha and beta cDNA libraries were sequenced on the Illumina HiSeq platform with custom primers. The source study handled its data this way. MiGEC processed the raw reads to extract unique molecular identifiers, while MiXCR was used to determine the CDR3 positions. For each individual, recombination models were inferred using an EM algorithm with the repgenHMM and IGoR tools. The analysis of shared clonotypes was done with the tcR package in R, with sharing normalized by the product of cloneset sizes. To study raw recombination free of thymic and clonal selection effects, out-of-frame nonproductive sequences were analyzed. The raw public data were reprocessed by TCRdb itself: fastp quality trimming at Q25, MiXCR clonotype calling, in-frame beta chains only. Identical CDR3 protein sequences are pooled into one entry, listed with their most common genes and DNA. TCRdb assigned the V and J calls; the authors' analysis was not used. The sample has about 470,000 distinct CDR3 sequences on record, around 24% of them singletons. The ten largest clones represent 2.9% of the sample.

CDR1 and CDR2 were assigned from the germline V gene (reference sequence) as LNHDA and SQIVND. From cysteine to phenylalanine, the CDR3 is 13 amino acids long. The entry retains the CDR3 DNA only, 39 bases that are in frame from base 1. The germline V and J ends show losses of 10 bases and 0 bases respectively, and no gene match explains 6 bases of the junction. The data derive from a study of identical twins (dated by TCRdb to the mid-2010s). Looking at the study overall: The study deep-sequenced TCR alpha and beta repertoires from monozygotic twins, unrelated adults of various ages and cord blood to test whether fetal clonotypes persist. To rule out contamination, the twin experiments were replicated at different times with different library preparation protocols. Broader findings and caveats from the paper: Because the same donors could not be followed over many years, the conclusions depended on cross-sectional statistical analysis. Compared with coincidental sharing between unrelated individuals, out-of-frame TCR alpha sequences shared between twins had an excess of sequences with low generation probability. Zero-insertion analyses could be partly confounded by invariant T cells such as MAIT and iNKT, although diverse VJ usage argued against such confounding for most clonotypes. In beta out-of-frame sequences, excess twin sharing was weaker, because having fewer shared sequences lowered the signal-to-noise ratio. Fewer insertions were carried by abundant cord blood beta clonotypes; a weaker similar trend was observed in young adult naive repertoires, while no such trend was observed in memory repertoires. Out-of-frame TCR alpha sharing in monozygotic twins was systematically underestimated by recombination models, whereas sharing between unrelated individuals was in agreement with the recombination models.

Only healthy Caucasian donors were included. Three pairs of female monozygotic twins, all aged roughly 18 to 29 years, made up the twin cohort. CD4+ and CD8+ T cell populations were isolated with positive isolation kits from Invitrogen. This same sample was also taken into another study, of T cells expressing NK-cell markers. Taken from the second paper: In sorted CD3+CD56+NKG2C+, CD3+CD56+NKG2C- and CD3+CD56-NKG2C+ T-cell subsets from several donors, TCR beta-chain repertoires were profiled. Among the eight sequenced donors, seven were HCMV-seropositive and one was HCMV-seronegative. In several experiments an anti-gammadeltaTCR antibody was added to restrict sorting to alphabetaTCR-expressing T cells. In six donors, the dominant CD3+CD56+NKG2C+ clonotypes ranked among the top 10 CD8+ clonotypes, making up roughly 1.0-7.0% of CD8+ T cells. Those dominant clonotypes were again the most abundant among CD3+CD56-NKG2C+ cells in several donors, at roughly 25-65%. Whether the expanded NKG2C-expressing T cell clones were specific for HCMV antigens was left unclear. Randomly selected healthy volunteers, three men and five women, were used as the eight sequenced donors. To determine HCMV serostatus, a commercial ELISA kit was used to detect HCMV-specific IgG in serum. MIGEC was used to demultiplex reads and group the reads by UMI, and MiTCR was used to assemble and quantify clonotypes. To exclude erroneous sequences, only TCR cDNA sequences supported by at least two reads were retained. The tcR package was used for downstream repertoire analysis, with clonotypes matched between fractions based on CDR3 nucleotide sequence plus V segment. VDJmatch was used to annotate antigen specificity against VDJdb, with one amino acid substitution in CDR3 allowed.

The origin of this receptor is a woman in her late teens or twenties in good health. This receptor chain uses TRBV19 and TRBJ2-7; 7 junctional bases match TRBD2. Sequencing was done on a sample of CD4+ T cells sorted from blood. The encoded CDR3 is CATSWGGSYEQYF. The nucleotide sequence is given as TGTGCCACCTCATGGGGGGGCTCCTACGAGCAGTACTTC.